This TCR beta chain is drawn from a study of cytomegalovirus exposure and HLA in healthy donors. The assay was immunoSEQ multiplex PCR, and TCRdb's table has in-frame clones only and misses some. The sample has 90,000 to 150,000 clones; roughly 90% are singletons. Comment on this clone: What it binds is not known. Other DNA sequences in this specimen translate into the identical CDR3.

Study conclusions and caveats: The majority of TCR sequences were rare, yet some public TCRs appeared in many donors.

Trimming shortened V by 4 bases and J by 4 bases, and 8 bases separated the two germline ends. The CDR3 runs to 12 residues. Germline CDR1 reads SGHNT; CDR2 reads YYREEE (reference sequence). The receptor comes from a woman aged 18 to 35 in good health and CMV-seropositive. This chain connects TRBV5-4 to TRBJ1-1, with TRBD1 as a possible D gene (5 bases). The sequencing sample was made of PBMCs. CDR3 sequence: CASSPGGTEAFF. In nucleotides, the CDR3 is TGTGCCAGCAGCCCCGGGGGCACTGAAGCTTTCTTT.